Listed below are T cell receptor beta chains from one sample, sequenced in a study of beta chain features in type 1 diabetes. Repertoires were generated with immunoSEQ multiplex PCR, while TCRdb's copy carries only in-frame clones and drops some. The sample records about 330,000 clones, roughly 11% being singletons. The sample taken for sequencing was naive CD4+ T cells from blood. Source of these receptors: a woman in her thirties in good health. CDR3s include the opening cysteine and the closing phenylalanine or tryptophan. D genes are given only for firm matches. Clone sizes are given selectively: once, few, many, or a class where the clone is expanded.

d_call	v_call	j_call	clone_size	cdr3_length	cdr3_aa	cdr3_nt
TRBD2	TRBV18	TRBJ2-1	few	16	CASSPPTGGTYNEQFF	TGTGCCAGCTCACCACCCACGGGAGGAACTTACAATGAGCAGTTCTTC
.	TRBV11-2	TRBJ2-3	.	13	CASSFGSTDTQYF	TGTGCCAGCAGCTTCGGGAGCACAGATACGCAGTATTTT
TRBD1	TRBV7-9	TRBJ1-1	few	14	CASSYRGANTEAFF	TGTGCCAGCAGCTACAGGGGAGCGAACACTGAAGCTTTCTTT
.	TRBV19	TRBJ2-5	few	13	CASRGTLQETQYF	TGTGCCAGTAGGGGGACATTGCAAGAGACCCAGTACTTC
.	TRBV28	TRBJ2-7	few	12	CASSLRDYEQYF	TGTGCCAGCAGTTTACGAGACTACGAGCAGTACTTC
.	TRBV2	TRBJ2-2	.	14	CASSEVGAAGELFF	TGTGCCAGCAGTGAGGTGGGGGCCGCCGGGGAGCTGTTTTTT
.	TRBV11-2	TRBJ1-1	.	13	CASSFSENTEAFF	TGTGCCAGCAGCTTTTCAGAGAACACTGAAGCTTTCTTT
TRBD2	TRBV4-3	TRBJ2-7	few	15	CASSQSSGSPYEQYF	TGCGCCAGCAGCCAATCTAGCGGGAGTCCCTACGAGCAGTACTTC
.	TRBV18	TRBJ2-5	few	17	CASSRTGGVNYQETQYF	TGTGCCAGCTCACGGACCGGAGGAGTCAACTACCAAGAGACCCAGTACTTC
.	TRBV13	TRBJ2-7	.	14	CASSGQRPVNEQYF	TGTGCCAGCAGCGGTCAGCGGCCCGTCAACGAGCAGTACTTC
.	TRBV5-1	TRBJ2-7	few	14	CASSLRGRPYEQYF	TGCGCCAGCAGCTTAAGAGGCCGGCCCTACGAGCAGTACTTC
TRBD1	TRBV7-2	TRBJ1-2	few	13	CASSRGTGAGYTF	TGTGCCAGCAGCCGGGGGACAGGGGCCGGCTACACCTTC
TRBD1	TRBV18	TRBJ2-7	few	15	CASSPRQGSFYEQYF	TGTGCCAGCTCACCGAGACAGGGGTCTTTCTACGAGCAGTACTTC
.	TRBV9	TRBJ2-1	.	15	CASSVTPRNYNEQFF	TGTGCCAGCAGCGTAACGCCTAGAAACTACAATGAGCAGTTCTTC
.	TRBV7-2	TRBJ2-3	.	14	CASSLDFGINTQYF	TGTGCCAGCAGCTTAGATTTTGGCATCAATACGCAGTATTTT
TRBD1	TRBV18	TRBJ2-7	few	15	CASSPPGQGSYEQYF	TGTGCCAGCTCACCACCGGGACAGGGCTCCTACGAGCAGTACTTC
.	TRBV29-1	TRBJ1-2	.	11	CSVPGFSGYTF	TGCAGCGTGCCGGGGTTCTCTGGCTACACCTTC
TRBD2	TRBV7-3	TRBJ2-7	.	15	CASSSRAGVTYEQYF	TGTGCCAGCAGCTCCCGAGCGGGAGTTACCTACGAGCAGTACTTC
TRBD1	TRBV2	TRBJ2-4	few	17	CASSELLRQGSKNIQYF	TGTGCCAGCAGTGAATTATTGAGACAGGGGTCGAAAAACATTCAGTACTTC
TRBD2	TRBV28	TRBJ2-1	.	14	CASSAGGPYNEQFF	TGTGCCAGCAGTGCGGGAGGGCCCTACAATGAGCAGTTCTTC
.	TRBV19	TRBJ2-1	.	15	CASSFSTIPPNEQFF	TGTGCCAGTAGTTTCTCGACTATACCCCCCAATGAGCAGTTCTTC
.	TRBV11-2	TRBJ1-2	few	14	CASSWRRDNYGYTF	TGTGCCAGCAGCTGGAGACGGGATAACTATGGCTACACCTTC
TRBD1	TRBV29-1	TRBJ1-4	.	13	CSVEGTGAEKLFF	TGCAGCGTTGAGGGGACAGGGGCAGAAAAACTGTTTTTT
.	TRBV7-2	TRBJ2-5	.	13	CASSGVGAGEQYF	TGTGCCAGCAGTGGAGTGGGGGCGGGTGAGCAGTACTTC
TRBD2	TRBV29-1	TRBJ2-3	few	15	CSSTGTSGSTDTQYF	TGCAGTTCCACCGGGACTAGCGGGAGCACAGATACGCAGTATTTT
.	TRBV30	TRBJ1-1	few	13	CAWTASLNTEAFF	TGTGCCTGGACAGCGTCGCTGAACACTGAAGCTTTCTTT
TRBD2	TRBV18	TRBJ2-5	few	15	CASSPPGGYQETQYF	TGTGCCAGCTCACCACCGGGAGGGTACCAAGAGACCCAGTACTTC
.	TRBV30	TRBJ2-7	.	12	CAWSIGAYEQYF	TGTGCCTGGAGTATAGGGGCCTACGAGCAGTACTTC
TRBD2	TRBV11-2	TRBJ2-7	.	12	CASSNISGTRHF	TGTGCCAGCAGCAACATCAGCGGGACTAGACATTTC
.	TRBV5-1	TRBJ1-5	once	14	CASSLVGSGQPQHF	TGCGCCAGCAGCCTCGTAGGGAGTGGTCAGCCCCAGCATTTT
TRBD1	TRBV29-1	TRBJ1-2	.	13	CSVTRGSVYGYTF	TGCAGCGTTACCAGGGGGAGCGTCTATGGCTACACCTTC
TRBD1	TRBV29-1	TRBJ1-5	.	14	CSVAGTGTNQPQHF	TGCAGCGTTGCCGGGACAGGGACCAATCAGCCCCAGCATTTT
TRBD2	TRBV5-6	TRBJ2-5	.	15	CASSLGTSGQETQYF	TGTGCCAGCAGCCTAGGGACTAGCGGTCAAGAGACCCAGTACTTC